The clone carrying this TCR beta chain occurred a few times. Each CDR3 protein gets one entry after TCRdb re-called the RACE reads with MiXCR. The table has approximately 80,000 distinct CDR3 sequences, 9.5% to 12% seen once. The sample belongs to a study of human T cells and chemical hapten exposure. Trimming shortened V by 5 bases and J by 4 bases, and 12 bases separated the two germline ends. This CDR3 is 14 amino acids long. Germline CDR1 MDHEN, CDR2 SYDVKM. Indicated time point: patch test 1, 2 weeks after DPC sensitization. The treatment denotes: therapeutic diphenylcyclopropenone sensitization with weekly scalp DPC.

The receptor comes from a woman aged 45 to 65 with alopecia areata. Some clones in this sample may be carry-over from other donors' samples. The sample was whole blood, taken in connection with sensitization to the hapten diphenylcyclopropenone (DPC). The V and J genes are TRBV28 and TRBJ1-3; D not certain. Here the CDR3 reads CASSLTPAGNTIYF. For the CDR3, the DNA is TGTGCCAGCAGTCTCACGCCCGCGGGAAACACCATATATTTT.